This T cell receptor beta chain was sequenced for a study of control samples from healthy donors and cancer patients. V trimming: 3 bases; J trimming: 3 bases; junction bases outside the gene matches: 4. The CDR3 sequence is 14 residues long. From germline, CDR1 is SGHRS and CDR2 YFSETQ. Clones were sequenced by immunoSEQ multiplex PCR, and TCRdb holds only the in-frame ones, with some missing. The profile shows 79,000 or so clones, roughly 89% of them singletons. The chain combines TRBV5-1 with TRBJ1-1; 8 bases match TRBD1. The sequencing sample was made of PBMCs. The receptor was derived from a woman aged 45 to 65 with colorectal cancer. The CDR3 loop is CASSSQGDDTEAFF. CDR3 sequence (DNA): TGCGCCAGCAGCTCACAGGGGGACGACACTGAAGCTTTCTTT.